Below, one TCR beta chain is given with its context. This entry belongs to a study of blood T cell repertoires in COVID-19. Repertoires were generated with immunoSEQ multiplex PCR, while TCRdb's copy carries only in-frame clones and drops some. The sample consists of 150,000 to 200,000 clones, roughly 90% of them appearing once. Trimming removed 4 bases from V and 4 bases from J; junction bases left unmatched: 12. This CDR3 is built from 17 residues. Per germline, CDR1 LNHNV and CDR2 YYDKDF (reference sequence). The sequencing sample was made of peripheral blood. V and J are TRBV15 and TRBJ2-1; TRBD2 matches at 8 bases. The receptor's source is a man aged 25 to 40 with COVID-19, enrolled during active disease. The DNA for the CDR3 is TGTGCCACCAGCACGGGGGGGCCCGCGTCTTCTTACAATGAGCAGTTCTTC. As protein: CATSTGGPASSYNEQFF. The variable domain in full, with the rest retrieved from reference TRBV15 and TRBJ2-1, is DAMVIQNPRYQVTQFGKPVTLSCSQTLNHNVMYWYQQKSSQAPKLLFHYYDKDFNNEADTPDNFQSRRPNTSFCFLDIRSPGLGDTAMYLCATSTGGPASSYNEQFFGPGTRLTVL.